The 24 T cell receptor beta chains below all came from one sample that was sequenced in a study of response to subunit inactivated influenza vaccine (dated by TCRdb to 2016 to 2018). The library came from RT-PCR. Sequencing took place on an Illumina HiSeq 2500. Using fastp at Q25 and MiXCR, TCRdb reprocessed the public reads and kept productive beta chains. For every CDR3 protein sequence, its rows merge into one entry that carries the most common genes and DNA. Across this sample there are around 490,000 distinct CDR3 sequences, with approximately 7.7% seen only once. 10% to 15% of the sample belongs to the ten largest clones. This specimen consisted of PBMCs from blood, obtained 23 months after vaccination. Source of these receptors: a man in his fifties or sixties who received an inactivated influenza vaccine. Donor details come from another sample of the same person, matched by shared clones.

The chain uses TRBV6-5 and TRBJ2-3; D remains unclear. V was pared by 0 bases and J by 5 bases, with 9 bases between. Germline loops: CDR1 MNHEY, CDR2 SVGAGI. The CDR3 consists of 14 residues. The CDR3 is CASSYSSRIDTQYF. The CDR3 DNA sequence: TGTGCCAGCAGTTACTCGAGTCGGATAGATACGCAGTATTTT.

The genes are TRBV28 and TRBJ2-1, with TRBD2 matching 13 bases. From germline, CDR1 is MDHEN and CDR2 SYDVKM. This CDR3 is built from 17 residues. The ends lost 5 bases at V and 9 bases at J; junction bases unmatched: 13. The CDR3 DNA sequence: TGTGCCAGCAGTATTGGACTAGCGGGGGCCCAGGTCGGTGAGCAGTTCTTC. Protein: CASSIGLAGAQVGEQFF.

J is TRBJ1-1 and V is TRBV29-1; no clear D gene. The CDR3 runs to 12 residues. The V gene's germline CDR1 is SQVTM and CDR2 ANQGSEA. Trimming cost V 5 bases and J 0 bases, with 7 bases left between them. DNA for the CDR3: TGCAGCGTTTTAGGGATGAACACTGAAGCTTTCTTT. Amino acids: CSVLGMNTEAFF.

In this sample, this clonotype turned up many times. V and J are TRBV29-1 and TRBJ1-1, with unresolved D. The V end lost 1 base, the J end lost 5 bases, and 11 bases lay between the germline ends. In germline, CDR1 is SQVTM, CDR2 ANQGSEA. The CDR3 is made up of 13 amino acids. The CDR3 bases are TGCAGCGTTGAAGCAGGAACCCGAACTGAAGCTTTCTTT. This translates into CSVEAGTRTEAFF.

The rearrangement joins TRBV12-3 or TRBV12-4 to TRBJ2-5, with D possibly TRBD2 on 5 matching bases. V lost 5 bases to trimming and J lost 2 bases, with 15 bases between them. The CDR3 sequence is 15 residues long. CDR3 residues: CASSPIGLNQETQYF. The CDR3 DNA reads TGTGCCAGCAGTCCTATAGGACTGAATCAAGAGACCCAGTACTTC.

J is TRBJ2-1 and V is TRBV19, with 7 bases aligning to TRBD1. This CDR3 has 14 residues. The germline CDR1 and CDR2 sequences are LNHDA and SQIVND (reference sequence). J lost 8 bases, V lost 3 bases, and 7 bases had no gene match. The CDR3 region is CASSIRQGSDEQFF. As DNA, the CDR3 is TGTGCCAGTAGTATCCGACAGGGTAGCGATGAGCAGTTCTTC.

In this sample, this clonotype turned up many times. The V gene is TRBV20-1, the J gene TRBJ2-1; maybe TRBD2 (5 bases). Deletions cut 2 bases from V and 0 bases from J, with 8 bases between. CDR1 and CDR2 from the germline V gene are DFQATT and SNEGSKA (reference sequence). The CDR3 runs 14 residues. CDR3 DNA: TGCAGTGCTAGACGAGCGGACTCCTACAATGAGCAGTTCTTC. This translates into CSARRADSYNEQFF.

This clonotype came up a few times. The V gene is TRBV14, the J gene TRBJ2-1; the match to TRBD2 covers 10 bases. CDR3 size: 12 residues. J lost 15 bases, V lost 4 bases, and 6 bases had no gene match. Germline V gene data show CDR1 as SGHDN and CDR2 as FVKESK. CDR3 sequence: CASSLSGTSVFF. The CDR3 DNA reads TGTGCCAGCAGCCTTTCCGGGACTAGCGTGTTCTTC.

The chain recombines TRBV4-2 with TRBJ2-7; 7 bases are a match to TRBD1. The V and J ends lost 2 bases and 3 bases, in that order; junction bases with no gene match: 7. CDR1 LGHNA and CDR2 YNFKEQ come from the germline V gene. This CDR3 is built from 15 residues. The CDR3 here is CASSQQQGTDYEQYF. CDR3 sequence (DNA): TGTGCCAGCAGCCAACAACAGGGGACGGACTACGAGCAGTACTTC.

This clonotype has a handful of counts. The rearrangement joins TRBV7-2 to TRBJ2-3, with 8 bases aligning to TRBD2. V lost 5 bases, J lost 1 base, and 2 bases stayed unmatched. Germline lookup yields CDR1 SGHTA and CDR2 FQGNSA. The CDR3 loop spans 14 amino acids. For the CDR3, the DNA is TGTGCCAGCAGCATTAGCGGGGGCACAGATACGCAGTATTTT. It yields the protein CASSISGGTDTQYF.

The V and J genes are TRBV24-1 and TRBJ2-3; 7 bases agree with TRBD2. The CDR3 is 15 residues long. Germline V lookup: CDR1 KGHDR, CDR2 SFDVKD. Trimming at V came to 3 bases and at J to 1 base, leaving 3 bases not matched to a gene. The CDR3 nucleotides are TGTGCCACCAGTGATGTAGGGAGGGGCACAGATACGCAGTATTTT. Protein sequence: CATSDVGRGTDTQYF.

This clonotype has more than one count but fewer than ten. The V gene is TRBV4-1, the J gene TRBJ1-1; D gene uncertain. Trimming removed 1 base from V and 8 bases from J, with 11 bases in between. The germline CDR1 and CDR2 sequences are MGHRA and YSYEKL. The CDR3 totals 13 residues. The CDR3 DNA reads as TGCGCCAGCAGCCAAGGCGGTTTCGCGGAAGCTTTCTTT. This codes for CASSQGGFAEAFF.

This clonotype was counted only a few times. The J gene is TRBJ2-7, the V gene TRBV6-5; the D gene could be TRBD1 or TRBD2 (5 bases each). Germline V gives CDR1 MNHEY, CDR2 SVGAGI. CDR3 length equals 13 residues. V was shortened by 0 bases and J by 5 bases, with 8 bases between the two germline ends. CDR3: CASSYSTGHEQYF. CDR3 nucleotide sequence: TGTGCCAGCAGTTACTCTACGGGACACGAGCAGTACTTC.

CDR3 sequence reads: CASSLMVAGGTGELFF. The CDR3 nucleotides are TGTGCCAGCAGTTTAATGGTGGCAGGGGGCACCGGGGAGCTGTTTTTT. The V gene is TRBV27, the J gene TRBJ2-2; 7 bases agree with TRBD1. The germline gives CDR1 MNHEY, CDR2 SMNVEV (reference sequence). This CDR3 region has 16 residues. The trim removed 2 bases at V and 4 bases at J, leaving 7 bases unmatched.

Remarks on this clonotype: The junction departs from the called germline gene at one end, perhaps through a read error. The CDR3 nucleotides are TGTACCAGCAGAACTAGCGGGAGCTACGAGCAGTACTTC. Translating gives CTSRTSGSYEQYF. The chain recombines TRBV5-5 with TRBJ2-7; TRBD2 matches at 11 bases. Germline V lookup: CDR1 SGHKS, CDR2 YYEKEE (reference sequence). This CDR3 region has 13 residues. Full variable domain (remainder filled in from reference TRBV5-5 and TRBJ2-7): DAGVTQSPTHLIKTRGQQVTLRCSPISGHKSVSWYQQVLGQGPQFIFQYYEKEERGRGNFPDRFSARQFPNYSSELNVNALLLGDSALYLCTSRTSGSYEQYFGPGTRLTVT.

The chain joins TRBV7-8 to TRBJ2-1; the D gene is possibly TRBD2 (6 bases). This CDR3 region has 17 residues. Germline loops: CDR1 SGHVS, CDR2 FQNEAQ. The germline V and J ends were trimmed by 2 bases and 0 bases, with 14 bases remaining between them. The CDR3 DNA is TGTGCCAGCAGCTTAAAGGGCGGGATTATCTCCTACAATGAGCAGTTCTTC. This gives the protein CASSLKGGIISYNEQFF.

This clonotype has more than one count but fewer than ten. The CDR3 region has the DNA TGTGCCAGCAGCAGGGGACTAGACTCAAACTACGAGCAGTACTTC. Protein product: CASSRGLDSNYEQYF. The chain combines TRBV13 with TRBJ2-7; 8 bases are a match to TRBD2. Trimming took 5 bases from V and 3 from J; bases not matched to a gene: 9. This CDR3 has 15 residues. In germline, CDR1 is PRHDT, CDR2 FYEKMQ (reference sequence).

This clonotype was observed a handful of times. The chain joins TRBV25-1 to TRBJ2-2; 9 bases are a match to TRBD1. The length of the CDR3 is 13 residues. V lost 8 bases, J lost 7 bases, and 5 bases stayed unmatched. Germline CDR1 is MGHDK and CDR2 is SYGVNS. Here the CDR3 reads CASSDRGVGELFF. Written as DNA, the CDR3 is TGTGCCAGCTCGGACAGGGGCGTCGGGGAGCTGTTTTTT.

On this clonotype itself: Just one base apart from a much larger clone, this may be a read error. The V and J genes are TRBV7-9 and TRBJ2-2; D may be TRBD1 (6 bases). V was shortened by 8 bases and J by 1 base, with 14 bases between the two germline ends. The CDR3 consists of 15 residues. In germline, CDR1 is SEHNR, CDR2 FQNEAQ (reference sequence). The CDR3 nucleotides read TGTGCCAGCGGTTCGGACAGAAGGAACACCGGGGAGCTGTTTTTT. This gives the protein CASGSDRRNTGELFF.

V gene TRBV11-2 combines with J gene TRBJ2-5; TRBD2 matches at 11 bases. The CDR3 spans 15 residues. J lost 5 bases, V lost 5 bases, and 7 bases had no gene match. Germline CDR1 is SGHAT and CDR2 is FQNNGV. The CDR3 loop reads CASSPTSGITETQYF. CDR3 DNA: TGTGCCAGCAGCCCGACTAGCGGGATTACGGAGACCCAGTACTTC.

In DNA, the CDR3 is TGTGCCAGTTGGCAGACGAACACCGGGGAGCTGTTTTTT. Its translation is CASWQTNTGELFF. V is TRBV7-9 and J is TRBJ2-2; unclear D gene. The V gene lost 9 bases and the J gene lost 0 bases, with 8 bases spanning the gap. CDR3 length: 13 amino acids. Looked up from germline, CDR1 is SEHNR and CDR2 is FQNEAQ (reference sequence).

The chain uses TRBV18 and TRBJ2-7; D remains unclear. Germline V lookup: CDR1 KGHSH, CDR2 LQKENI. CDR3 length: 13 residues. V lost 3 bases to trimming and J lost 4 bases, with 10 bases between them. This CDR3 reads CASSPPADYEQYF. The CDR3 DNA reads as TGTGCCAGCTCACCGCCTGCTGATTACGAGCAGTACTTC.

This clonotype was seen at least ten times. CDR3 region: CSATPGGAEDTQYF. In DNA form, the CDR3 reads TGCAGTGCTACGCCAGGGGGGGCGGAAGATACGCAGTATTTT. The chain couples TRBV20-1 to TRBJ2-3, with D possibly being TRBD1 or TRBD2 (7 bases each). The V end lost 4 bases, the J end lost 5 bases, and 16 bases lay between the germline ends. Germline V gives CDR1 DFQATT, CDR2 SNEGSKA (reference sequence). The CDR3 runs 14 residues.

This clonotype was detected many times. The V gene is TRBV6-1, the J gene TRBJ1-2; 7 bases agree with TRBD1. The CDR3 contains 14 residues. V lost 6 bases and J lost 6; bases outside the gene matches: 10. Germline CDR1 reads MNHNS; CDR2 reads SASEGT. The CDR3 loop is CASSNRGYFDGYTF. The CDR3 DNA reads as TGTGCCAGCAGCAACAGGGGTTACTTTGATGGCTACACCTTC.